The 20 T cell receptor beta chains below come from one sample, sequenced in a study of shared clonotypes between healthy human individuals. Profiling relied on immunoSEQ multiplex PCR, and the TCRdb table lists in-frame clones only, not all of them. The repertoire holds fewer than 1.6 million clones, with about 98.5% as singletons. Specimen: naive CD4+ T cells sorted from blood. The subset denotes: CD45RA+ positively selected. Receptors originate from a man aged 30-40 years in good health.

With regard to this clone: Other DNA sequences in the same sample also yield this CDR3. The chain carries TRBV18 and TRBJ1-1; 11 bases line up with TRBD1. CDR1 is KGHSH, CDR2 LQKENI, per germline. The CDR3 is made up of 14 amino acids. The V and J ends lost 3 bases and 4 bases, in that order; junction bases with no gene match: 1. CDR3 coding DNA: TGTGCCAGCTCACCGGGGACAGGGGGCACTGAAGCTTTCTTT. Translating it yields CASSPGTGGTEAFF.

This clone was recorded only once. The chain is built from TRBV4-3 and TRBJ1-3; D is ambiguous. V dropped 4 bases and J dropped 0 bases, with 16 bases sitting between them. Germline lookup yields CDR1 LGHNA and CDR2 YSLEER. The CDR3 sequence is 17 residues long. CDR3 amino acids: CASSPKPPRSSGNTIYF. CDR3 coding DNA: TGCGCCAGCAGCCCAAAGCCCCCACGGTCCTCTGGAAACACCATATATTTT.

With respect to this clone: Other DNA sequences in this specimen translate into the identical CDR3. The chain combines TRBV5-4 with TRBJ2-7; 10 positions agree with TRBD2. There are 15 residues in the CDR3. Per germline, CDR1 SGHNT and CDR2 YYREEE (reference sequence). Trimming cost V 1 base and J 3 bases; bases outside gene matches: 4. The CDR3 here is CASSLRTSGYYEQYF. The CDR3 DNA reads as TGTGCCAGCAGCTTGAGGACTAGCGGATACTACGAGCAGTACTTC.

A note on this clone: Other DNA variants within this sample encode the same CDR3. This chain connects TRBV2 to TRBJ2-7; D is ambiguous. Germline lookup yields CDR1 SNHLY and CDR2 FYNNEI. The CDR3 has 11 amino acids. Trimming removed 3 bases from V and 4 bases from J, with 4 bases in between. Here the CDR3 reads CASSEGYEQYF. The CDR3 DNA reads as TGTGCCAGCAGTGAGGGGTACGAGCAGTACTTC.

This chain links TRBV5-4 with TRBJ2-5; 7 bases fit TRBD2. Germline-derived CDR1 and CDR2 are SGHNT and YYREEE (reference sequence). CDR3 size: 18 residues. J lost 6 bases, V lost 0 bases, and 17 bases had no gene match. Written as DNA, the CDR3 is TGTGCCAGCAGCTTGGAGGTCCAGCGGGGACCTCCAGTTCAGACCCAGTACTTC. Protein: CASSLEVQRGPPVQTQYF.

As concerns this clone: Distinct nucleotide sequences in the sample also encode this CDR3. The V gene is TRBV10-1, the J gene TRBJ2-7; 8 bases align to TRBD1. Unmatched junction bases numbered 1, after V lost 0 bases and J lost 3 bases. The CDR3 spans 14 residues. Germline lookup yields CDR1 WNHNN and CDR2 SYGVQD (reference sequence). The CDR3 DNA reads as TGCGCCAGCAGTGAGTCAGGACAGGGCTACGAGCAGTACTTC. Encoded protein: CASSESGQGYEQYF.

The genes are TRBV29-1 and TRBJ2-7; TRBD1 matches 10 bases. The V gene's germline CDR1 is SQVTM and CDR2 ANQGSEA. Trimming took 6 bases from V and 4 from J; bases not matched to a gene: 6. The CDR3 length is 13 residues. Here the CDR3 reads CSVRDRGRYEQYF. CDR3 coding DNA: TGCAGCGTCAGGGACAGGGGCCGGTACGAGCAGTACTTC.

V and J are TRBV7-2 and TRBJ2-7, with 7 bases that match TRBD1. V lost 2 bases to trimming and J lost 0 bases; unmatched junction nucleotides: 10. There are 17 residues in the CDR3. Germline V gene sequence: CDR1 SGHTA, CDR2 FQGNSA. The CDR3 spells CASSLKTGLHSSYEQYF. The CDR3 DNA is TGTGCCAGCAGCTTAAAGACAGGGCTCCACTCCTCCTACGAGCAGTACTTC.

The V and J genes are TRBV27 and TRBJ2-7; the D gene is possibly TRBD2 (5 bases). Deletions cut 0 bases from V and 6 bases from J, with 21 bases between. The germline gives CDR1 MNHEY, CDR2 SMNVEV (reference sequence). This CDR3 comprises 17 residues. The CDR3 here is CASSLSNFPGNHREQYF. The CDR3 DNA follows: TGTGCCAGCAGTTTATCAAACTTCCCCGGGAACCACCGCGAGCAGTACTTC.

The chain links TRBV7-9 to TRBJ1-2; TRBD1 agrees at 9 bases. The ends lost 2 bases at V and 4 bases at J; junction bases unmatched: 5. Germline lookup yields CDR1 SEHNR and CDR2 FQNEAQ (reference sequence). This CDR3 has 15 residues. CDR3: CASSLSGTGPYGYTF. CDR3 sequence (DNA): TGTGCCAGCAGCTTATCCGGGACAGGGCCCTATGGCTACACCTTC.

This chain uses TRBV12-5 with TRBJ2-1; D may be TRBD2 (6 bases). The CDR3 covers 13 residues. Germline CDR1 is LGHNT and CDR2 is FRNRAP. Trimming removed 6 bases from V and 5 bases from J, with 11 bases in between. The CDR3 is CASGRDRHNEQFF. In DNA, the CDR3 is TGTGCTAGTGGGCGGGACCGACACAATGAGCAGTTCTTC.

This clone was seen a single time. This rearrangement joins TRBV4-1 to TRBJ2-3; 10 nucleotides agree with TRBD2. CDR3 length: 18 amino acids. Germline CDR1 and CDR2: MGHRA and YSYEKL. With V trimmed by 4 bases and J by 2 bases, 12 bases remained unmatched. The CDR3 loop reads CASSRLIAGGPPTDTQYF. The DNA for the CDR3 is TGCGCCAGCAGCCGGTTAATAGCGGGAGGCCCACCCACAGATACGCAGTATTTT.

The table lists this clone with a count of one. J is TRBJ2-1 and V is TRBV29-1, with 7 bases matching TRBD2. The CDR3 extends over 10 amino acids. Germline loops: CDR1 SQVTM, CDR2 ANQGSEA. The trim removed 7 bases at V and 10 bases at J, leaving 4 bases unmatched. CDR3 sequence: CSGSSGEQFF. Written as DNA, the CDR3 is TGCAGCGGGTCTAGCGGCGAGCAGTTCTTC.

This clone has just one count. The genes are TRBV28 and TRBJ1-2; a weak D match, TRBD1 (5 bases). Germline V CDR1 and CDR2: MDHEN, SYDVKM. V shed 7 bases and J shed 6 bases, with 18 bases lying between them. CDR3 size: 14 residues. The DNA for the CDR3 is TGTGCCAGCATCCCGGGGCCAAGGAACAATGGCTACACCTTC. Translated, it gives CASIPGPRNNGYTF.

This clone has only one observation. The CDR3 nucleotides are TGTGCCAGCTCACCGATCCCGGGACTAGCGGGGAATGAGCAGTTCTTC. It is translated as CASSPIPGLAGNEQFF. The chain is built from TRBV18 and TRBJ2-1, with TRBD2 matching over 13 bases. Trimming removed 3 bases from V and 7 bases from J; junction bases left unmatched: 6. The germline V gene encodes CDR1 KGHSH and CDR2 LQKENI. This CDR3 is built from 16 residues.

The chain joins TRBV14 to TRBJ2-3; 10 bases map to TRBD1. The V gene's germline CDR1 is SGHDN and CDR2 FVKESK. J gave up 3 bases and V 3 bases, and 3 bases lay outside the gene matches. This CDR3 contains 15 residues. The CDR3 DNA sequence: TGTGCCAGCAGCCACAGGACAGGGGGAACAGATACGCAGTATTTT. Translation gives CASSHRTGGTDTQYF.

This clone occurred once. The chain combines TRBV28 with TRBJ1-1; D is undetermined. Per germline, CDR1 MDHEN and CDR2 SYDVKM. CDR3 size: 14 residues. The V end lost 3 bases, the J end lost 0 bases, and 8 bases lay between the germline ends. The DNA of the CDR3 is TGTGCCAGCAGTTTCCCGTACATGAACACTGAAGCTTTCTTT. Its translation is CASSFPYMNTEAFF.

In the case of this clone: In the same sample, other DNA sequences code for this CDR3. This chain links TRBV28 with TRBJ2-7; tentative D call: TRBD1 (6 bases). Germline-derived CDR1 and CDR2 are MDHEN and SYDVKM. The CDR3 totals 11 residues. V was cut by 11 bases and J by 1 base, with 9 bases left in between. CDR3 in amino acids: CALGGSYEQYF. In nucleotides, the CDR3 is TGTGCCTTAGGGGGATCCTACGAGCAGTACTTC.

The chain uses TRBV6-5 and TRBJ1-1; D is undetermined. Between the trimmed V and J ends, which lost 4 bases and 2 bases, there was a span of 14 bases. The V gene's germline CDR1 is MNHEY and CDR2 SVGAGI. This CDR3 has 15 amino acids. This chain's CDR3 is CASSLVGIENTEAFF. CDR3 sequence (DNA): TGTGCCAGCAGTTTGGTAGGAATTGAAAACACTGAAGCTTTCTTT.

The rearrangement joins TRBV2 to TRBJ2-5; D may be TRBD2 (5 bases). Germline CDR1 SNHLY, CDR2 FYNNEI. This CDR3 contains 13 residues. The CDR3 protein is CAINNRGWETQYF. The CDR3 DNA follows: TGTGCGATCAATAACCGCGGGTGGGAGACCCAGTACTTC. Filled out from reference TRBV2 and TRBJ2-5, the complete variable domain reads EPEVTQTPSHQVTQMGQEVILRCVPISNHLYFYWYRQILGQKVEFLVSFYNNEISEKSEIFDDQFSVERPDGSNFTLKIRSTKLEDSAMYFCAINNRGWETQYFGPGTRLLVL.